The next 9 T cell receptor beta chains were all read from a single sample in a study of blood T cell repertoires in COVID-19. The repertoire was sequenced with immunoSEQ multiplex PCR; TCRdb's copy has only in-frame clones and lacks some. The data show 73,000 or so clones, about nine tenths seen once. The sequencing sample was made of peripheral blood. The origin of the receptors is a human donor with active COVID-19. The donor label of this sample is uncertain.

CDR3: CASSVIGTSGELFF. The CDR3 nucleotides read TGTGCCAGCAGCGTAATCGGGACTAGCGGGGAGCTGTTTTTT. The chain carries TRBV9 and TRBJ2-2; 8 bases agree with TRBD2. CDR3 length: 14 amino acids. V shed 1 base and J 7 bases; nucleotides not matched to a gene: 3. Germline values: CDR1 SGDLS, CDR2 YYNGEE.

The gene calls are TRBV4-3 and TRBJ2-3; 8 bases line up with TRBD1. V shed 4 bases, J shed 4 bases, and the junction held 10 bases outside the gene matches. Germline lookup yields CDR1 LGHNA and CDR2 YSLEER. There are 16 residues in the CDR3. The CDR3 protein is CASSRGEWTGPDTQYF. CDR3 nucleotide sequence: TGCGCCAGCAGCCGAGGGGAGTGGACAGGGCCAGATACGCAGTATTTT.

The chain couples TRBV6-1 to TRBJ2-7; tentative D call: TRBD2 (6 bases). CDR3 length: 19 amino acids. The V end lost 0 bases, the J end lost 0 bases, and 21 bases lay between the germline ends. Germline assignment: CDR1 MNHNS and CDR2 SASEGT. CDR3 amino acids: CASSEATGFGTASSYEQYF. In DNA, the CDR3 is TGTGCCAGCAGTGAAGCGACGGGGTTCGGGACTGCGAGCTCCTACGAGCAGTACTTC.

As DNA, the CDR3 is TGTGCCAGCAGTTACTCGGGGGGGGCTCACAATGAGCAGTTCTTC. Translated, it gives CASSYSGGAHNEQFF. J is TRBJ2-1 and V is TRBV6-5; D possibly corresponds to TRBD2 (7 bases). Trimming shortened V by 0 bases and J by 5 bases, and 11 bases separated the two germline ends. Per the germline V gene, CDR1 is MNHEY and CDR2 is SVGAGI. The CDR3 sequence is 15 residues long.

The chain is built from TRBV11-3 and TRBJ2-1; D perhaps matches TRBD2 (6 bases). The CDR3 loop spans 13 amino acids. Germline V gene lookup returns CDR1 SGHNT and CDR2 YENEEA. The ends were cut back, 0 bases at V and 10 bases at J, with 10 bases in the middle. The CDR3 loop is CASSLDALAEQFF. Here the CDR3 DNA reads TGTGCCAGCAGCTTAGATGCTCTAGCGGAGCAGTTCTTC.

V gene TRBV11-3 combines with J gene TRBJ2-2; 8 bases are shared with TRBD1. The CDR3 runs 13 residues. Germline CDR1 is SGHNT and CDR2 is YENEEA. J lost 6 bases, V lost 6 bases, and 3 bases had no gene match. The CDR3 nucleotides read TGTGCCAGCAGGACAGGGGAGGCCGGGGAGCTGTTTTTT. Protein: CASRTGEAGELFF.

This sequence joins TRBV10-1 and TRBJ2-3; no firm D call. The CDR3 has 14 residues. In germline, CDR1 is WNHNN, CDR2 SYGVQD (reference sequence). Trimming took 4 bases from V and 6 from J, leaving 14 bases between them. For the CDR3, the DNA is TGCGCCAGCAGTGCTCCAGCGAGCGCCGATACGCAGTATTTT. It encodes CASSAPASADTQYF.

This clone occurred once. V and J are TRBV4-2 and TRBJ2-3; D perhaps matches TRBD1 (5 bases). Germline V gene lookup returns CDR1 LGHNA and CDR2 YNFKEQ. The CDR3 runs to 17 residues. V was pared by 0 bases and J by 5 bases, with 18 bases between. CDR3 bases: TGTGCCAGCAGCCAAGATCCTCTAGGGGTCCTTCAAGATACGCAGTATTTT. It codes for CASSQDPLGVLQDTQYF.

The chain couples TRBV9 to TRBJ1-4, with TRBD1 matching 9 bases. V shed 4 bases and J 8 bases; nucleotides not matched to a gene: 6. The CDR3 is made up of 14 amino acids. Germline V gene data show CDR1 as SGDLS and CDR2 as YYNGEE. The CDR3 reads CASSPRQGEEKLFF. The DNA of the CDR3 is TGTGCCAGCAGCCCCCGACAGGGGGAAGAAAAACTGTTTTTT.